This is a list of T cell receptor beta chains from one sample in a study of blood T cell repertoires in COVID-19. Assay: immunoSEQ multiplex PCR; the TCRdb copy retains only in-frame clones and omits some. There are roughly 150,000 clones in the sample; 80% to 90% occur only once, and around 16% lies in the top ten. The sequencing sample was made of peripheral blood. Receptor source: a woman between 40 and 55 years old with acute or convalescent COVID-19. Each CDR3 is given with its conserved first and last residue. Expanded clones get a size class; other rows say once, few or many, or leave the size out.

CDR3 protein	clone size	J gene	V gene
CASSLGGANYGYTF	NA	TRBJ1-2	TRBV28
CASSLMGIDRGEQYF	NA	TRBJ2-7	TRBV28
CASRQTGGVFYGYTF	NA	TRBJ1-2	TRBV27
CASVPGTDSGNTIYF	few	TRBJ1-3	TRBV12-5
CAWRIFGQGNSPLHF	NA	TRBJ1-6	TRBV30
CAGLKTGAYGYTF	NA	TRBJ1-2	TRBV6-5
CASSLSPESGLTNEKLFF	NA	TRBJ1-4	TRBV11-2
CASSEGTGNFAEAFF	NA	TRBJ1-1	TRBV5-4
CSVAQDPSGYGYTF	NA	TRBJ1-2	TRBV29-1
CATSDIAGGSYNEQFF	NA	TRBJ2-1	TRBV24-1
CASSYLQTYGYTF	NA	TRBJ1-2	TRBV6-5
CASSLTPSGGRDSPLHF	NA	TRBJ1-6	TRBV7-3
CSASSPGTGAYTEAFF	NA	TRBJ1-1	TRBV20-1
CASSIDRQNYGYTF	NA	TRBJ1-2	TRBV19
CASSFSGRNYNSPLHF	NA	TRBJ1-6	TRBV13
CASSLSVLGGHGYTF	few	TRBJ1-2	TRBV5-4
CASSGQGTGYTF	NA	TRBJ1-2	TRBV7-9
CATILAGSTDTQYF	NA	TRBJ2-3	TRBV13
CASSLDFGANYGYTF	NA	TRBJ1-2	TRBV5-1
CASSTSFLGPTEAFF	NA	TRBJ1-1	TRBV28
CASSSQGVNQPQHF	NA	TRBJ1-5	TRBV7-9
CASSRLDREVGYTF	once	TRBJ1-2	TRBV19